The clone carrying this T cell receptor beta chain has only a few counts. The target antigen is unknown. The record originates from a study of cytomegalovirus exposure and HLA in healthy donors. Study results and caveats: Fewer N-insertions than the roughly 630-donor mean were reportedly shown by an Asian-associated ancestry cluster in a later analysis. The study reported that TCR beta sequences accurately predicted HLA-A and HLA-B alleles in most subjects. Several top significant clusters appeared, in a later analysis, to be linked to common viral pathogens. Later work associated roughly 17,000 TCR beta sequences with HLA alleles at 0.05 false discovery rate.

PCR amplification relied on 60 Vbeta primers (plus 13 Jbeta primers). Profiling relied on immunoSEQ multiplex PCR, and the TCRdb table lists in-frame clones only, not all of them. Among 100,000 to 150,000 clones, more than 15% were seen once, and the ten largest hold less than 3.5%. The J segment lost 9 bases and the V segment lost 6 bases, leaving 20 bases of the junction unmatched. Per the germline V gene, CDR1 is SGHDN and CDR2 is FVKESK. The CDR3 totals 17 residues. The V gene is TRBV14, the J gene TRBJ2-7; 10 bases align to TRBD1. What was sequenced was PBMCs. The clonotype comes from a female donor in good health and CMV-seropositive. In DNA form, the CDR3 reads TGTGCCAGCAGTCTCGGGACAGGGGTCTTTCCAGTTTCACGGCAGTACTTC. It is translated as CASSLGTGVFPVSRQYF.